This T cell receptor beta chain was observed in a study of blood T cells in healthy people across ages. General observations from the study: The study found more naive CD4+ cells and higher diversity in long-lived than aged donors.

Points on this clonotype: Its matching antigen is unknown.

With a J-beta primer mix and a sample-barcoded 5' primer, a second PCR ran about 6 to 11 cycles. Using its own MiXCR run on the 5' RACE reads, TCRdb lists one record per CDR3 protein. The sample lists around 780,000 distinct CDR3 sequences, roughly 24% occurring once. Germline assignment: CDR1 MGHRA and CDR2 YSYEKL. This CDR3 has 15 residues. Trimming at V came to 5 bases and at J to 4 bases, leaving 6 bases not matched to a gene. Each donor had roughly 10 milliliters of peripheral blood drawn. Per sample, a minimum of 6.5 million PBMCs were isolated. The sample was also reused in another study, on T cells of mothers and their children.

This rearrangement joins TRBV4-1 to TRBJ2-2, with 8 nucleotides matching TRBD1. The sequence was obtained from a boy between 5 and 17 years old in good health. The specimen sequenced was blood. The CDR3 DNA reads TGCGCCAGCAGCTTTGACAGGGGACTCACCGGGGAGCTGTTTTTT. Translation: CASSFDRGLTGELFF.